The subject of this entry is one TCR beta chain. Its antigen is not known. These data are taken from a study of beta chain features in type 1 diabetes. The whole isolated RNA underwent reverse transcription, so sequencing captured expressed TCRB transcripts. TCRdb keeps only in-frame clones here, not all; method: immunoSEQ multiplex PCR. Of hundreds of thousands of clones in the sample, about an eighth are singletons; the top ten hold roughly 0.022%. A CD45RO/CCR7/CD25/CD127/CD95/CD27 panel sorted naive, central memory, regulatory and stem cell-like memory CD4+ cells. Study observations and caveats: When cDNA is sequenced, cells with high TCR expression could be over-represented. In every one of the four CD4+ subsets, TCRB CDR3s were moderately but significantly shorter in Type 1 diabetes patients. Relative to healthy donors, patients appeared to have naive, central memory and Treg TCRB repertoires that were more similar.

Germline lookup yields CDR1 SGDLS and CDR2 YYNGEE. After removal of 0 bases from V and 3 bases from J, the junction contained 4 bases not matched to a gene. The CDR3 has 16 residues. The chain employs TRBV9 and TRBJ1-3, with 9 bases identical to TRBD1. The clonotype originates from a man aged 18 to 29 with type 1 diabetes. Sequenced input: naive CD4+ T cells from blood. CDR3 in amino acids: CASSVATGGGGNTIYF. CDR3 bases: TGTGCCAGCAGCGTAGCTACAGGGGGCGGTGGAAACACCATATATTTT.